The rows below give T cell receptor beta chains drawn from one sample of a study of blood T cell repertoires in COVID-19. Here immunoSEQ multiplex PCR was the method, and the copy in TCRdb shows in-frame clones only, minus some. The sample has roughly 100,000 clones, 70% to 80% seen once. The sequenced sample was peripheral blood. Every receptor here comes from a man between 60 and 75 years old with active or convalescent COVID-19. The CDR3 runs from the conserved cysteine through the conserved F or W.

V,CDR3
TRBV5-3,CARSPGTGSFYGYTF
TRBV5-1,CASNWANTGELFF
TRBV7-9,CASSLGTGSGTDTQYF
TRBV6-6,CASSNPGGPEAFF
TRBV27,CASSLYPSGDYEQYF
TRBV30,CAWQTGVNYNKQFF
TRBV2,CASTGVNSNQPQHF
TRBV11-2,CASSFISGFYEQYF
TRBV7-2,CASSLDSSGAQYF
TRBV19,CASARTGDGYTF
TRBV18,CASSPSLATDTQYF
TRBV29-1,CSVTQGASNEKLFF
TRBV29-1,CSVTGDYNEQFF
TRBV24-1,CATSDSGTGGYEQYF
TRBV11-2,CASSSHSGFSQETQYF
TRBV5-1,CASSMNEQDTQYF